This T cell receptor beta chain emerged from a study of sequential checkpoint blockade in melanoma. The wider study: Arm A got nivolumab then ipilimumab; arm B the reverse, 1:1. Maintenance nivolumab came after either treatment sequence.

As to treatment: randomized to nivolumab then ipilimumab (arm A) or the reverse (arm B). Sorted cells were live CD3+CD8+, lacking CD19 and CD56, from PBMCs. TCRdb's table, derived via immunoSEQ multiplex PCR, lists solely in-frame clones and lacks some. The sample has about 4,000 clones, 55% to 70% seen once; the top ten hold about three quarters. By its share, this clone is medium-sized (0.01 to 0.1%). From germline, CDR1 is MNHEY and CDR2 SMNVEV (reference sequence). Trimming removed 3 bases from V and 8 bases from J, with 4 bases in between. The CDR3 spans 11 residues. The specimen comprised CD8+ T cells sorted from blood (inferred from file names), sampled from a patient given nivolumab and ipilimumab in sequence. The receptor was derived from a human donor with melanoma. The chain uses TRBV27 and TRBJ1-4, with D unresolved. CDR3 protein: CASSFEEKLFF. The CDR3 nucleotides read TGTGCCAGCAGTTTCGAGGAAAAACTGTTTTTT.